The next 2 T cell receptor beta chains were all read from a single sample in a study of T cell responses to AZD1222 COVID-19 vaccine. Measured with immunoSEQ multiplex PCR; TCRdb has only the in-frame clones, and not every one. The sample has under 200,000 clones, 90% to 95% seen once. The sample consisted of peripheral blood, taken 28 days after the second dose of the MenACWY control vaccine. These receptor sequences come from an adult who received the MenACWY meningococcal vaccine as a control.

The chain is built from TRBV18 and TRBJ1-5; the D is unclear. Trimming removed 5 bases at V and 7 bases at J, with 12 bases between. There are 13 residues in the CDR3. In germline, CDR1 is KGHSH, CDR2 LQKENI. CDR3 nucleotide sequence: TGTGCCAGCTCATCAAGAGAGGAACAGCCCCAGCATTTT. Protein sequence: CASSSREEQPQHF.

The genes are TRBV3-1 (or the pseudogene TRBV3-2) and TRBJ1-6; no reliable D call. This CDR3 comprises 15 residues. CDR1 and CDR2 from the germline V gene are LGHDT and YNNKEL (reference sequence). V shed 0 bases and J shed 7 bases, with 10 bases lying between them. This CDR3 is CASSQDSGTNSPLHF. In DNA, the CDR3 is TGTGCCAGCAGCCAAGATTCGGGAACGAATTCACCCCTCCACTTT.